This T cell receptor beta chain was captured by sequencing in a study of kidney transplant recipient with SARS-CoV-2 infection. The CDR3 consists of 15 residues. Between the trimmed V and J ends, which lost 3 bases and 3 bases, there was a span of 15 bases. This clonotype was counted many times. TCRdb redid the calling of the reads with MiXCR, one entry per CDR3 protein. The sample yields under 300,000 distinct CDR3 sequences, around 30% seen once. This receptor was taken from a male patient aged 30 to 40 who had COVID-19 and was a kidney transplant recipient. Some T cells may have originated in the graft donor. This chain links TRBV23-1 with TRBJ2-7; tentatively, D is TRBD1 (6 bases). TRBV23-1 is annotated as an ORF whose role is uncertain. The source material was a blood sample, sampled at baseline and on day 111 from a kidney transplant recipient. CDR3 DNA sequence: TGCGCCAGCAGTCACCCCAGGGGAAATTACTACGAGCAGTACTTC. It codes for CASSHPRGNYYEQYF.